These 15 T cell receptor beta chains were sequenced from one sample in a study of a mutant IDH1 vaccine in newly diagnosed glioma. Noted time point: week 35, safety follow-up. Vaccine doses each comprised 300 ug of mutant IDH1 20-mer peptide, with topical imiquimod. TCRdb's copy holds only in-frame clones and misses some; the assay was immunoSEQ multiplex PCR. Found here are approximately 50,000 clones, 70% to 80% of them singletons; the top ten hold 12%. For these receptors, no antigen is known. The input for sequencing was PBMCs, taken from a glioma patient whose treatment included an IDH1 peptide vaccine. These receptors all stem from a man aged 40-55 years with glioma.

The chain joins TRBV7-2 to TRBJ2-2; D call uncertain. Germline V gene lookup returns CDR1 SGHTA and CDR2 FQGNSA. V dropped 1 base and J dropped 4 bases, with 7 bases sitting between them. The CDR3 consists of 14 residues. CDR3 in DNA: TGTGCCAGCAGCTTAGTGTCTAGCACCGGGGAGCTGTTTTTT. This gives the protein CASSLVSSTGELFF.

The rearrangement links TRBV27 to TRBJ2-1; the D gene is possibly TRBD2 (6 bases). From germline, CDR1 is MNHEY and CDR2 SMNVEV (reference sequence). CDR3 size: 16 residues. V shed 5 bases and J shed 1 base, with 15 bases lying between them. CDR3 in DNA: TGTGCCAGCAGTCCCGCCGCGGGAATGTCCTACAATGAGCAGTTCTTC. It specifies CASSPAAGMSYNEQFF.

CDR3 in DNA: TGCAGTGCTAGGGCCCGTCGTGGCTACACCTTC. Its protein is CSARARRGYTF. The chain has TRBV20-1 and TRBJ1-2; D gene unclear. This CDR3 comprises 11 residues. CDR1 DFQATT and CDR2 SNEGSKA come from the germline V gene (reference sequence). The V gene lost 3 bases and the J gene lost 7 bases, with 9 bases spanning the gap.

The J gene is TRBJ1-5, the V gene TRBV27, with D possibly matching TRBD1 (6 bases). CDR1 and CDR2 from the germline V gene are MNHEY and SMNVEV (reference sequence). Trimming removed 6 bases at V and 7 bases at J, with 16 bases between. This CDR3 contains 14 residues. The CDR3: CASRHAGTNQPQHF. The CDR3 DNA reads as TGTGCCAGCAGGCATGCCGGGACAAACCAGCCCCAGCATTTT.

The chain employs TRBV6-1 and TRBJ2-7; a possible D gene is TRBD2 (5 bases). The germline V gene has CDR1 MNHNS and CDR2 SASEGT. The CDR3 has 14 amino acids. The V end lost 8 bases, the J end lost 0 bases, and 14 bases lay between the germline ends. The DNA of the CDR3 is TGTGCCAGCGCCCTAGGTGGGAGCTCCTACGAGCAGTACGTC. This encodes CASALGGSSYEQYV.

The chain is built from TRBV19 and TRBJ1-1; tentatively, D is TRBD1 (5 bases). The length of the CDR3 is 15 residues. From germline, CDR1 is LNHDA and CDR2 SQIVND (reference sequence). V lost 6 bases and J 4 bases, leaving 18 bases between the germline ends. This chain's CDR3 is CASRDKGRIGTEAFF. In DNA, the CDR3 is TGTGCCAGTAGGGACAAGGGGAGGATTGGCACTGAAGCTTTCTTT.

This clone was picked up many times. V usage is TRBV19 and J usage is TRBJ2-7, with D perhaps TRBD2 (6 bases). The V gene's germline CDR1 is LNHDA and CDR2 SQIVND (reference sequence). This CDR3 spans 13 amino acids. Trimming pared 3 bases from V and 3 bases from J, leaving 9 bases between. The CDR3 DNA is TGTGCCAGTAGTATTGGGCGGGACTACGAGCAGTACTTC. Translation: CASSIGRDYEQYF.

Here the CDR3 DNA reads TGTGCCAGCAGCTTAGTTGGCAGACTCATGAACACTGAAGCTTTCTTT. It codes for CASSLVGRLMNTEAFF. The chain uses TRBV11-2 and TRBJ1-1, with D unclear. This CDR3 is built from 16 residues. V shed 1 base and J shed 0 bases, with 12 bases lying between them. From germline, CDR1 is SGHAT and CDR2 FQNNGV.

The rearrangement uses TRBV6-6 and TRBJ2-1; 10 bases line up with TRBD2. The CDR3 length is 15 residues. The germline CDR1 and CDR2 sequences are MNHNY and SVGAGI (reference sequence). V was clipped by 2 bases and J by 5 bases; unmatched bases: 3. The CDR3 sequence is CASSYPSGSDNEQFF. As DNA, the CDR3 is TGTGCCAGCAGTTACCCTAGCGGGAGCGACAATGAGCAGTTCTTC.

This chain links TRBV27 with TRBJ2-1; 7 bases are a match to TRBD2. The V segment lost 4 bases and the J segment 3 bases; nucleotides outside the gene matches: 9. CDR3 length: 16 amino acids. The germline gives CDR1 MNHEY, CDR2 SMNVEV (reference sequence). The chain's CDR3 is CASSSHSGQRYNEQFF. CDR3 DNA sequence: TGTGCCAGCAGTTCCCATAGCGGGCAGCGCTACAATGAGCAGTTCTTC.

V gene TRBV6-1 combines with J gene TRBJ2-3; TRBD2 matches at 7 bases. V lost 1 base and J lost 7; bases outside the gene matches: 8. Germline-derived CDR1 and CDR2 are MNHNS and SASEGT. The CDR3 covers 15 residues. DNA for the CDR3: TGTGCCAGCAGTGAAGGAATAGCGGGCTCAAATACGCAGTATTTT. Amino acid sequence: CASSEGIAGSNTQYF.

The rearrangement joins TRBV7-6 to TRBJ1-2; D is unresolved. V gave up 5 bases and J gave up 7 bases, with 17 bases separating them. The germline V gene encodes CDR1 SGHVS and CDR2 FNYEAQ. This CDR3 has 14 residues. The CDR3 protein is CASSGRGNPSGYTF. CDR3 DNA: TGTGCCAGCAGCGGTCGGGGAAACCCCTCTGGCTACACCTTC.

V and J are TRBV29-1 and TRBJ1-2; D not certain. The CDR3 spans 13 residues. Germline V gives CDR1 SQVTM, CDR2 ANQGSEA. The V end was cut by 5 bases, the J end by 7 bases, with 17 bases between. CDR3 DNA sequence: TGCAGCGTTCCCGAAAAGGAGGGCGTTGGCTACACCTTC. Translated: CSVPEKEGVGYTF.

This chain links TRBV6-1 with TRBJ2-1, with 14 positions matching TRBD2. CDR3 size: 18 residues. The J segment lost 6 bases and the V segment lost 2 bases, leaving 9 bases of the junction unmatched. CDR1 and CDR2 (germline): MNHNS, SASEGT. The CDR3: CASSERRGTSGSFNEQFF. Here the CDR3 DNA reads TGTGCCAGCAGTGAAAGGAGAGGGACTAGCGGGAGTTTCAATGAGCAGTTCTTC.

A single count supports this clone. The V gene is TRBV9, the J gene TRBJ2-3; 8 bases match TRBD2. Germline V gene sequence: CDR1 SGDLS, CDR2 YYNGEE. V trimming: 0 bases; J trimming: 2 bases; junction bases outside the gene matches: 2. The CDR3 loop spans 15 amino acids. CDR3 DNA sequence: TGTGCCAGCAGCGTAGCGGGAGGGAACACAGATACGCAGTATTTT. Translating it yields CASSVAGGNTDTQYF.